Given below is one TCR beta chain in context. The antigen remains unidentified. The ends were cut back, 1 base at V and 6 bases at J, with 16 bases in the middle. CDR3 size: 15 residues. Germline assignment: CDR1 GTSNPN and CDR2 SVGIG (reference sequence). The sample comes from a study of cytomegalovirus exposure and HLA in healthy donors. The PCR contained 60 Vbeta and 13 Jbeta primers. Method: immunoSEQ multiplex PCR; TCRdb's copy keeps in-frame clones and lacks some. This sample carries over 200,000 clones, about 85% of them seen once, and the ten largest clones take over 1%. Broader study findings: Several of the most significant clusters were apparently associated with common viral pathogens in a later analysis. In an earlier analysis, about 87% or about 30%: the productive usage of most TCR beta V segments.

The receptor was isolated from a human donor in good health. This chain uses TRBV30 with TRBJ1-5, with a possible D match to TRBD1 (6 bases). The sequencing sample was made of PBMCs. CDR3 sequence: CAWSDGTPGAQPQHF. DNA of the CDR3: TGTGCCTGGAGTGATGGGACACCCGGGGCTCAGCCCCAGCATTTT.